A single sample gave rise to the 11 T cell receptor beta chains below, sequenced in a study of cytomegalovirus exposure and HLA in healthy donors. TCRdb keeps only in-frame clones here, not all; method: immunoSEQ multiplex PCR. The repertoire holds more than 95,000 clones, with 75% to 90% as singletons. The sequenced material came from PBMCs. The receptors derive from a woman aged 18-29 years in good health and CMV-seronegative.

This chain uses TRBV11-1 with TRBJ2-7; D gene ambiguous. Germline assignment: CDR1 SGHAT and CDR2 FQDESV (reference sequence). This CDR3 spans 14 amino acids. V shed 0 bases and J shed 1 base, with 7 bases lying between them. The CDR3 DNA is TGTGCCAGCAGCTTAGCGCCACAGTCCTACGAGCAGTACTTC. Encoded protein: CASSLAPQSYEQYF.

The chain couples TRBV6-4 to TRBJ2-1; D perhaps matches TRBD2 (5 bases). V lost 4 bases and J 8 bases, leaving 27 bases between the germline ends. CDR3 size: 18 residues. Germline CDR1 is MRHNA and CDR2 is SNTAGT. This CDR3 is CASSVRESVSEEWDEQFF. The CDR3, as DNA: TGTGCCAGCAGTGTTAGGGAGTCGGTATCAGAGGAGTGGGATGAGCAGTTCTTC.

CDR3 sequence reads: CASSGLTGELFF. The CDR3 DNA reads TGTGCCAGCTCGGGTCTCACCGGGGAGCTGTTTTTT. The genes are TRBV19 and TRBJ2-2; D gene unclear. Per the germline V gene, CDR1 is LNHDA and CDR2 is SQIVND (reference sequence). This CDR3 is 12 amino acids long. Trimming took off 9 bases at V and 4 bases at J, with 9 bases between the two ends. Filled out from reference TRBV19 and TRBJ2-2, the complete variable domain reads DGGITQSPKYLFRKEGQNVTLSCEQNLNHDAMYWYRQDPGQGLRLIYYSQIVNDFQKGDIAEGYSVSREKKESFPLTVTSAQKNPTAFYLCASSGLTGELFFGEGSRLTVL.

V is TRBV7-3 and J is TRBJ2-3; D is undetermined. V lost 2 bases, J lost 1 base, and 7 bases lay in between. Germline CDR1 and CDR2: SGHTA and FQGTGA. This CDR3 comprises 14 residues. The CDR3 loop is CASSLGPGTDTQYF. CDR3 nucleotide sequence: TGTGCCAGCAGCTTAGGGCCAGGCACAGATACGCAGTATTTT.

This sequence joins TRBV18 and TRBJ2-2, with 7 positions matching TRBD2. Germline-derived CDR1 and CDR2 are KGHSH and LQKENI. This CDR3 has 14 amino acids. The junction had 7 bases not matched to a gene; V was cut back by 2 bases and J by 10 bases. The CDR3 sequence is CASSPTREVSELFF. The CDR3 region has the DNA TGTGCCAGCTCACCAACTCGGGAGGTCTCGGAGCTGTTTTTT. Full variable domain (remainder filled in from reference TRBV18 and TRBJ2-2): NAGVMQNPRHLVRRRGQEARLRCSPMKGHSHVYWYRQLPEEGLKFMVYLQKENIIDESGMPKERFSAEFPKEGPSILRIQQVVRGDSAAYFCASSPTREVSELFFGEGSRLTVL.

V and J are TRBV7-3 and TRBJ2-7, with unresolved D. The V gene's germline CDR1 is SGHTA and CDR2 FQGTGA. This CDR3 spans 14 amino acids. The V end lost 3 bases, the J end lost 0 bases, and 9 bases lay between the germline ends. CDR3 sequence: CASSFSPGSYEQYF. In DNA, the CDR3 is TGTGCCAGCAGCTTCTCCCCCGGCTCCTACGAGCAGTACTTC.

The chain links TRBV28 to TRBJ2-7; 14 bases match TRBD2. With 4 bases clipped from V and 4 bases from J, the junction kept 6 bases outside the gene matches. The CDR3 extends over 16 amino acids. Germline V gene lookup returns CDR1 MDHEN and CDR2 SYDVKM. The CDR3: CASSSPGTSGSYEQYF. CDR3 coding DNA: TGTGCCAGCAGTTCCCCCGGGACTAGCGGGAGTTACGAGCAGTACTTC. Full variable domain (outside the CDR3, taken from reference TRBV28 and TRBJ2-7): DVKVTQSSRYLVKRTGEKVFLECVQDMDHENMFWYRQDPGLGLRLIYFSYDVKMKEKGDIPEGYSVSREKKERFSLILESASTNQTSMYLCASSSPGTSGSYEQYFGPGTRLTVT.

The rearrangement uses TRBV19 and TRBJ2-7; TRBD1 aligns across 9 bases. The V gene's germline CDR1 is LNHDA and CDR2 SQIVND (reference sequence). J gave up 3 bases and V 5 bases, and 2 bases lay outside the gene matches. The CDR3 is 13 residues long. The CDR3 spells CASSLGQGYEQYF. CDR3 coding DNA: TGTGCCAGTAGTTTGGGACAGGGCTACGAGCAGTACTTC.

The chain couples TRBV6-1 to TRBJ1-1; D unclear. Germline loops: CDR1 MNHNS, CDR2 SASEGT. The CDR3 is 14 residues long. Trimming pared 6 bases from V and 1 base from J, leaving 12 bases between. For the CDR3, the DNA is TGTGCCAGCAGGCCCGGGCGGGGGAACACTGAAGCTTTCTTT. This encodes CASRPGRGNTEAFF.

In nucleotides, the CDR3 is TGTGCCATCAGTGCGGGACTAGGTCCCTACGAGCAGTACTTC. It codes for CAISAGLGPYEQYF. This chain joins TRBV10-3 and TRBJ2-7; the match to TRBD2 covers 8 bases. The J segment lost 2 bases and the V segment lost 4 bases, leaving 4 bases of the junction unmatched. The germline V gene encodes CDR1 ENHRY and CDR2 SYGVKD. The CDR3 has 14 amino acids.

The genes are TRBV4-1 and TRBJ2-7; 11 bases map to TRBD2. The CDR3 loop spans 14 amino acids. V lost 5 bases, J lost 5 bases, and 5 bases stayed unmatched. Germline loops: CDR1 MGHRA, CDR2 YSYEKL. CDR3 coding DNA: TGCGCCAGCAGCTTTGGGACTAGCGGAGACGAGCAGTACTTC. This translates into CASSFGTSGDEQYF.